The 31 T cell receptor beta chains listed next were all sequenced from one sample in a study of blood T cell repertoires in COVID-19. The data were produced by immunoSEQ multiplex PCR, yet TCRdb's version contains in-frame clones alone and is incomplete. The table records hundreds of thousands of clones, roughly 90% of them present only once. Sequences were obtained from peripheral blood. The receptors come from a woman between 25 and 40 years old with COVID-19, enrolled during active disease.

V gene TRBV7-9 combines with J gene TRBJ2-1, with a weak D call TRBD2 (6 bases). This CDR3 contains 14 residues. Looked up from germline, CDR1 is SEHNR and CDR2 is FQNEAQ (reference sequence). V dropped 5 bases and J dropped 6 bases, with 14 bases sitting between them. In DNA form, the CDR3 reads TGTGCCAGCAGCCGCCGACTAGATTTCAATGAGCAGTTCTTC. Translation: CASSRRLDFNEQFF. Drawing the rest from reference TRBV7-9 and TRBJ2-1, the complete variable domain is DTGVSQNPRHKITKRGQNVTFRCDPISEHNRLYWYRQTLGQGPEFLTYFQNEAQLEKSRLLSDRFSAERPKGSFSTLEIQRTEQGDSAMYLCASSRRLDFNEQFFGPGTRLTVL.

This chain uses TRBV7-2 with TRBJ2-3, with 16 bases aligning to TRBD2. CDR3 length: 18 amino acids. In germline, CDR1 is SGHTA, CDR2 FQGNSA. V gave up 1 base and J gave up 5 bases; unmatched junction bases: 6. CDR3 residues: CASSLEGLAGGLEDTQYF. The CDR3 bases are TGTGCCAGCAGCTTAGAGGGACTAGCGGGGGGGCTTGAAGATACGCAGTATTTT.

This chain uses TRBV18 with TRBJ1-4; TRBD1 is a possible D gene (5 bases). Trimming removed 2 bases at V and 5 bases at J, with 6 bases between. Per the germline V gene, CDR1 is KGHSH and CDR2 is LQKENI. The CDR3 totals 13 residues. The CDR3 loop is CASSPGANEKLFF. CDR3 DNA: TGTGCCAGCTCACCAGGGGCAAATGAAAAACTGTTTTTT.

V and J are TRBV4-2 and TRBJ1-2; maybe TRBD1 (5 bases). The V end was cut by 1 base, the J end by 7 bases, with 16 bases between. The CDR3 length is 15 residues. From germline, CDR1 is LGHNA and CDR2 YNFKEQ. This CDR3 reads CASSQAIRGGSGYTF. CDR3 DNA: TGTGCCAGCAGCCAAGCCATCCGGGGGGGATCTGGCTACACCTTC.

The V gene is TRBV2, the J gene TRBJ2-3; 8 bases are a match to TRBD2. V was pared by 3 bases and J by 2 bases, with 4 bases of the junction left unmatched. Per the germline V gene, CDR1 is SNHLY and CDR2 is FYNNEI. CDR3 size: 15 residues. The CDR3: CASSDRGGSTDTQYF. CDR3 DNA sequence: TGTGCCAGCAGTGATCGGGGGGGATCCACAGATACGCAGTATTTT.

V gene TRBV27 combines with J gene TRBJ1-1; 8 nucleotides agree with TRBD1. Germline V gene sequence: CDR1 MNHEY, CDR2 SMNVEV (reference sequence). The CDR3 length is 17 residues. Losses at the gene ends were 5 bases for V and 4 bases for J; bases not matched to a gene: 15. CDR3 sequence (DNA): TGTGCCAGCAGTACTATATCCGACAGGGGTGGGGGCACTGAAGCTTTCTTT. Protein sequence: CASSTISDRGGGTEAFF.

The CDR3 DNA sequence: TGTGCCAGCAGCTTAGTGTCGGCCCGGACAGACCAAGCTTTCTTT. It encodes CASSLVSARTDQAFF. The V gene is TRBV7-2, the J gene TRBJ1-1; TRBD1 is a possible D gene (6 bases). Germline CDR1 SGHTA, CDR2 FQGNSA. The CDR3 length is 15 residues. The germline V and J ends were trimmed by 1 base and 9 bases, with 18 bases remaining between them.

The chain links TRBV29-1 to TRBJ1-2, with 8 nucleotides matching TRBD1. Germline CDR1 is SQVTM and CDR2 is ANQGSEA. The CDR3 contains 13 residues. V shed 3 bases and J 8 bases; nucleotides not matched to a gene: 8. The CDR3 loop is CSVDWQRQGGYTF. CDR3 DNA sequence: TGCAGCGTTGATTGGCAGCGACAGGGGGGCTACACCTTC.

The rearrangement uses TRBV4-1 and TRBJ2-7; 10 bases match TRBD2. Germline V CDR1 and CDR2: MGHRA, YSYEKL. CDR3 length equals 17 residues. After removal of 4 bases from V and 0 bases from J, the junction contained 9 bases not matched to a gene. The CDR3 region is CASSRTSQRGGSYEQYF. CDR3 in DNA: TGCGCCAGCAGCCGAACCTCCCAGCGGGGGGGCTCCTACGAGCAGTACTTC.

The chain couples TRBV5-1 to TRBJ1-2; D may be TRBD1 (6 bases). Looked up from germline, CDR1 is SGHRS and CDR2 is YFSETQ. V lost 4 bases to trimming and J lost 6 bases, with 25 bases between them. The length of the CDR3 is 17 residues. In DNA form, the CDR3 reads TGCGCCAGCAGCCCTAACAGGGTATCAAGGCCTGCCGATGGCTACACCTTC. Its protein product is CASSPNRVSRPADGYTF.

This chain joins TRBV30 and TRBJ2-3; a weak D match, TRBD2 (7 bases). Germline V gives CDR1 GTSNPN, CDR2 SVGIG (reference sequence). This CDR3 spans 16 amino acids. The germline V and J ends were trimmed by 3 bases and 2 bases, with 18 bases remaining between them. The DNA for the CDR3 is TGTGCCTGGAGCGGGGGGCCAGGCGACTCCACAGATACGCAGTATTTT. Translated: CAWSGGPGDSTDTQYF.

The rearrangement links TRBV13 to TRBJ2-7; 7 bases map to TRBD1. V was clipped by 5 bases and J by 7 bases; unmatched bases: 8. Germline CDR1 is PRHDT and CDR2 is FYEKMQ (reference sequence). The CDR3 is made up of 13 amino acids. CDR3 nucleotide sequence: TGTGCCAGCAGCACGGGGACAGACGGGGAGCAGTACTTC. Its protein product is CASSTGTDGEQYF.

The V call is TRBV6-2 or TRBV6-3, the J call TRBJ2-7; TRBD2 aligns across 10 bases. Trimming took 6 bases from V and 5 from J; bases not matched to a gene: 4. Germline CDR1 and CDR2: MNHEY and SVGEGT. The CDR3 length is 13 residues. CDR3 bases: TGTGCCAGCAGCTCTAGCGGGAGCCACGAGCAGTACGTC. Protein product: CASSSSGSHEQYV.

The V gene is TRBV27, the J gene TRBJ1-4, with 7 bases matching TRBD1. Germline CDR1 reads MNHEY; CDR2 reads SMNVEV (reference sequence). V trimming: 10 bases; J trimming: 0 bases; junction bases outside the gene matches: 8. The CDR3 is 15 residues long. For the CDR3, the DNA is TGTGCCACCGCGACAGGGACCGCAACTAATGAAAAACTGTTTTTT. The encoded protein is CATATGTATNEKLFF.

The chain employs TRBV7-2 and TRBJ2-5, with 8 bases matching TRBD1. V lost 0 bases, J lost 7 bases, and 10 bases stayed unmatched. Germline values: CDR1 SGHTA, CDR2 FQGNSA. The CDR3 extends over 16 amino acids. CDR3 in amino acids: CASSLARQGLRGTQYF. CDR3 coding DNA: TGTGCCAGCAGCTTAGCGAGACAGGGGTTGCGGGGGACCCAGTACTTC.

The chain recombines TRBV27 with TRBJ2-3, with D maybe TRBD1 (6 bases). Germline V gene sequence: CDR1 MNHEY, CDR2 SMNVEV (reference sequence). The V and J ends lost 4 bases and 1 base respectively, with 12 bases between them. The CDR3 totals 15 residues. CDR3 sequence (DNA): TGTGCCAGCAGTTACCAGGGGCTTGGCACAGATACGCAGTATTTT. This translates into CASSYQGLGTDTQYF.

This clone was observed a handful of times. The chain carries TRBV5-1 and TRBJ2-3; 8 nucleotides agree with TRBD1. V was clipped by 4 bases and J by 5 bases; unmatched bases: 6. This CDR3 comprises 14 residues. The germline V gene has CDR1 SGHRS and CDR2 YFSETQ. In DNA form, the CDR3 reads TGCGCCAGCAGCATTGGACAGGGTGTAGATACGCAGTATTTT. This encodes CASSIGQGVDTQYF.

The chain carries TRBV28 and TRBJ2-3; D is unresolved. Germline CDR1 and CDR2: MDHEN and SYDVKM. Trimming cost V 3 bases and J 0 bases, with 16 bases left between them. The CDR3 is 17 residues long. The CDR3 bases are TGTGCCAGCAGTTTGGTAGAGGCCGCTTCTAGCACAGATACGCAGTATTTT. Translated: CASSLVEAASSTDTQYF.

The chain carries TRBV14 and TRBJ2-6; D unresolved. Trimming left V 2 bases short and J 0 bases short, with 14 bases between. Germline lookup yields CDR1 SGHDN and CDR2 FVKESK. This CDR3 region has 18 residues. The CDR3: CASSQNSRSNSGANVLTF. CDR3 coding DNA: TGTGCCAGCAGCCAAAACAGTCGGTCTAACTCTGGGGCCAACGTCCTGACTTTC. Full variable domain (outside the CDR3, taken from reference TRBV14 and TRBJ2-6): EAGVTQFPSHSVIEKGQTVTLRCDPISGHDNLYWYRRVMGKEIKFLLHFVKESKQDESGMPNNRFLAERTGGTYSTLKVQPAELEDSGVYFCASSQNSRSNSGANVLTFGAGSRLTVL.

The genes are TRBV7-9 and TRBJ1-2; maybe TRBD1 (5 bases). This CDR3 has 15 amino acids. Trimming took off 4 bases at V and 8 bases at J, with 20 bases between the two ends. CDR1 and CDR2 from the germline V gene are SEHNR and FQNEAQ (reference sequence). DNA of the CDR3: TGTGCCAGCAGCTATGATACAGGACCTAATCAGGGCTACACCTTC. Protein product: CASSYDTGPNQGYTF. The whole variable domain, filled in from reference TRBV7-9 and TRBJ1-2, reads DTGVSQNPRHKITKRGQNVTFRCDPISEHNRLYWYRQTLGQGPEFLTYFQNEAQLEKSRLLSDRFSAERPKGSFSTLEIQRTEQGDSAMYLCASSYDTGPNQGYTFGSGTRLTVV.

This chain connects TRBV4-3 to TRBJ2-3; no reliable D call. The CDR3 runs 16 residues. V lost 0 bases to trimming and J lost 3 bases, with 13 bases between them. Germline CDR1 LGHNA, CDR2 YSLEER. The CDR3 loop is CASSQDPSSATDTQYF. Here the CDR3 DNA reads TGCGCCAGCAGCCAAGATCCGTCCAGCGCAACAGATACGCAGTATTTT.

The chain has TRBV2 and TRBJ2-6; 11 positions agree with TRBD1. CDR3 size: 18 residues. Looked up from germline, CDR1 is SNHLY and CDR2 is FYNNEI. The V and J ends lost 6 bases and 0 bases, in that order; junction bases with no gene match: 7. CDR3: CASSSWTGGISGANVLTF. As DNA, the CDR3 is TGTGCCAGCAGCAGCTGGACAGGGGGCATCTCTGGGGCCAACGTCCTGACTTTC.

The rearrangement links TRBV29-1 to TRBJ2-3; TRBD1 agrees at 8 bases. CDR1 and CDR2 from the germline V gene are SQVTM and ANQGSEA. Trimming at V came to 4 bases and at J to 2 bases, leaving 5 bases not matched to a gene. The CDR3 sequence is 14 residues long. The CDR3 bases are TGCAGCGTTGTACGGACAGGGTTCACAGATACGCAGTATTTT. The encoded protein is CSVVRTGFTDTQYF.

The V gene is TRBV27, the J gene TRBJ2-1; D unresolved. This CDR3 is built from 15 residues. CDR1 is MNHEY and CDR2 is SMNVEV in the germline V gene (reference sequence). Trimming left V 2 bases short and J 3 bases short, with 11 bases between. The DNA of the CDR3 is TGTGCCAGCAGTTTAATAGCAGAATACTACAATGAGCAGTTCTTC. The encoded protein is CASSLIAEYYNEQFF.

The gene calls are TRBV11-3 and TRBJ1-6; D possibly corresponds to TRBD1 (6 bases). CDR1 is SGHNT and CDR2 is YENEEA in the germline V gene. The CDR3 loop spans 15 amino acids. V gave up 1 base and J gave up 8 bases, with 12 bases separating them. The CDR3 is CASSLGAGEHSPLHF. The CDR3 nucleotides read TGTGCCAGCAGCTTAGGAGCAGGGGAGCATTCACCCCTCCACTTT.

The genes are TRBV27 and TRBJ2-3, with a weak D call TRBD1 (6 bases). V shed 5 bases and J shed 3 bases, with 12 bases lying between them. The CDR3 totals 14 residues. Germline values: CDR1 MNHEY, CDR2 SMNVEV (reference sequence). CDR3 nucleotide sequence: TGTGCCAGCAGTCAGGGGATTGAGACAGATACGCAGTATTTT. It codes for CASSQGIETDTQYF.

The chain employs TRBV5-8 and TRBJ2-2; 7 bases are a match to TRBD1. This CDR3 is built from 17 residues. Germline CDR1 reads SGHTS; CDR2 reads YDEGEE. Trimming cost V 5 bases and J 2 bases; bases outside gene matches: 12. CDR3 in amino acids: CASSLQPGQDNTGELFF. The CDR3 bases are TGTGCCAGCAGTCTCCAACCCGGACAGGATAACACCGGGGAGCTGTTTTTT.

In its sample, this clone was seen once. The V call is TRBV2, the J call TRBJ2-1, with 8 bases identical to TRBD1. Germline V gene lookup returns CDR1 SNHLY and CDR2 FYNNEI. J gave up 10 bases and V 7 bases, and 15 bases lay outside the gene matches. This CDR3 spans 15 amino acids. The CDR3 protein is CASIVAGQELGEQFF. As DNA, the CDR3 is TGTGCCAGCATTGTCGCGGGACAGGAGCTTGGAGAGCAGTTCTTC.

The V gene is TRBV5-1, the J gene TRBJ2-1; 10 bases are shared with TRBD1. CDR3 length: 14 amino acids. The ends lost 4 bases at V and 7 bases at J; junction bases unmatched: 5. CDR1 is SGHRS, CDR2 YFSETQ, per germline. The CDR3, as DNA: TGCGCCAGCAGCCAACGGACAGGGGGGAATGAGCAGTTCTTC. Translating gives CASSQRTGGNEQFF.

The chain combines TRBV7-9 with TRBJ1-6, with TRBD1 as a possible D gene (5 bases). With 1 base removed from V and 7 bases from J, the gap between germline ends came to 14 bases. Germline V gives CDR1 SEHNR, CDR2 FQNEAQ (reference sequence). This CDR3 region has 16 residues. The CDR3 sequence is CASSLGLGGGNSPLHF. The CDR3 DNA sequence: TGTGCCAGCAGCTTAGGTCTGGGCGGGGGGAATTCACCCCTCCACTTT. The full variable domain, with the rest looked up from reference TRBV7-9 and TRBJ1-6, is DTGVSQNPRHKITKRGQNVTFRCDPISEHNRLYWYRQTLGQGPEFLTYFQNEAQLEKSRLLSDRFSAERPKGSFSTLEIQRTEQGDSAMYLCASSLGLGGGNSPLHFGNGTRLTVT.

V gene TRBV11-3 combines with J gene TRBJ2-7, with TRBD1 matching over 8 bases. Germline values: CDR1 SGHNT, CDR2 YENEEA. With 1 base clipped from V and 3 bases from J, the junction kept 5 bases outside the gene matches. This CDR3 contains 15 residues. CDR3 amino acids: CASSLGSGGVYEQYV. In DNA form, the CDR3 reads TGTGCCAGCAGCTTAGGCTCAGGGGGCGTCTACGAGCAGTACGTC.